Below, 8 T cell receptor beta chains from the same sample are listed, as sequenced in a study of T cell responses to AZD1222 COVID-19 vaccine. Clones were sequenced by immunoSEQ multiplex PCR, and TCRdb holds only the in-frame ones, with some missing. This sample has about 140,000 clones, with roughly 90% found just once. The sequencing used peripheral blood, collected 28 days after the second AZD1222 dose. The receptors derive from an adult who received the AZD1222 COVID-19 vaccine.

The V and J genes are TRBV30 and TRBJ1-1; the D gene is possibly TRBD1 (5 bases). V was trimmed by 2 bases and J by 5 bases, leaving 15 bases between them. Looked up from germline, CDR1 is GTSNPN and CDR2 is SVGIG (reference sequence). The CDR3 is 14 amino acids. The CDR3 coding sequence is TGTGCCTGGAGTTATCAGGGTAGGAAGACTGAAGCTTTCTTT. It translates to CAWSYQGRKTEAFF.

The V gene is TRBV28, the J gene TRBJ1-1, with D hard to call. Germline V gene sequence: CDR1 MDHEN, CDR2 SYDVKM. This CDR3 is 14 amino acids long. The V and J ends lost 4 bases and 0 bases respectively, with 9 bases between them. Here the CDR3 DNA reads TGTGCCAGCAGTTCGAACAGCGTGAACACTGAAGCTTTCTTT. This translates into CASSSNSVNTEAFF.

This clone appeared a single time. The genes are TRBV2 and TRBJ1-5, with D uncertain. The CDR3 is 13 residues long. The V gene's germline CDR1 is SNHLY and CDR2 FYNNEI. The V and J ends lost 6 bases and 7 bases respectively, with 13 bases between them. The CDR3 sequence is CASREGPGQPQHF. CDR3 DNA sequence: TGTGCCAGCAGAGAGGGCCCTGGGCAGCCCCAGCATTTT.

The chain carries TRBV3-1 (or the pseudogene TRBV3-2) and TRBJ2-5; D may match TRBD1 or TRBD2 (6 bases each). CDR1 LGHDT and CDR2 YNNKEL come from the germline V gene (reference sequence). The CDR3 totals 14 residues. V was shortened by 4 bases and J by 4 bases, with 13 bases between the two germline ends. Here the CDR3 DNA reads TGTGCCAGCAGCCCTTCCCGGGGGCCAGAGACCCAGTACTTC. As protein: CASSPSRGPETQYF.

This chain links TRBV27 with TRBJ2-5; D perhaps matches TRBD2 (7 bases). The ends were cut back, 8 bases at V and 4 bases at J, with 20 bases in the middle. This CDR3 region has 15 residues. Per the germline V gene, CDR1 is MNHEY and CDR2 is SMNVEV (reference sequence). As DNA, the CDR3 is TGTGCCAGCTGGGGGGGCAAAACCAGCGGAGAGACCCAGTACTTC. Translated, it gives CASWGGKTSGETQYF.

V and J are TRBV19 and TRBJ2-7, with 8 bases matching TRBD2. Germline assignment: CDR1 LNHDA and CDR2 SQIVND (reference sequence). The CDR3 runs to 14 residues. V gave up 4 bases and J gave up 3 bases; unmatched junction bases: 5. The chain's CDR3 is CASSRNAGGYEQYF. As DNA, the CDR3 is TGTGCCAGTAGTAGAAATGCGGGAGGCTACGAGCAGTACTTC.

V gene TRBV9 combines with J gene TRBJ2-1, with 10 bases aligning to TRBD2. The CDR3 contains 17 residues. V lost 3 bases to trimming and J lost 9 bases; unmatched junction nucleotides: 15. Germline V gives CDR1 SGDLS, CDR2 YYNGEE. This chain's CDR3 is CASSASGWLAGVTEQFF. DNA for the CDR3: TGTGCCAGCAGCGCCAGCGGATGGCTAGCGGGAGTAACTGAGCAGTTCTTC. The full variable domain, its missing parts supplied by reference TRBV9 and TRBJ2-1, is DSGVTQTPKHLITATGQRVTLRCSPRSGDLSVYWYQQSLDQGLQFLIQYYNGEERAKGNILERFSAQQFPDLHSELNLSSLELGDSALYFCASSASGWLAGVTEQFFGPGTRLTVL.

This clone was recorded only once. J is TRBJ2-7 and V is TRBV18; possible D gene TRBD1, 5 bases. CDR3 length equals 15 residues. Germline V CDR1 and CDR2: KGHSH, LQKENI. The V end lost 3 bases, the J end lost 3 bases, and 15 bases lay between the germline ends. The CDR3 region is CASSPQGVRVYEQYF. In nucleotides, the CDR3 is TGTGCCAGCTCACCTCAGGGCGTCAGGGTCTACGAGCAGTACTTC.